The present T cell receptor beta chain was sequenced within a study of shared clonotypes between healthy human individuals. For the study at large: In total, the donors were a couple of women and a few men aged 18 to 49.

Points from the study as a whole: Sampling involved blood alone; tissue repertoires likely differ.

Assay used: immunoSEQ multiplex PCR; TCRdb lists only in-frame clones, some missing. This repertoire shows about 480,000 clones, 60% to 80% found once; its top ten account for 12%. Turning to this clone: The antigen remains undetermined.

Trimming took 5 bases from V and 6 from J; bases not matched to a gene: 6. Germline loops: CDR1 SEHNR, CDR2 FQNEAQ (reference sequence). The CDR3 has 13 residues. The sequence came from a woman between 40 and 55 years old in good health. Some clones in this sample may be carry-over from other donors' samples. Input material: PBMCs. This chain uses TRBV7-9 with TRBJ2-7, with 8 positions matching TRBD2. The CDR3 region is CASSRTSYSEQYF. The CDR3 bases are TGTGCCAGCAGCCGGACTAGCTATAGCGAGCAGTACTTC.